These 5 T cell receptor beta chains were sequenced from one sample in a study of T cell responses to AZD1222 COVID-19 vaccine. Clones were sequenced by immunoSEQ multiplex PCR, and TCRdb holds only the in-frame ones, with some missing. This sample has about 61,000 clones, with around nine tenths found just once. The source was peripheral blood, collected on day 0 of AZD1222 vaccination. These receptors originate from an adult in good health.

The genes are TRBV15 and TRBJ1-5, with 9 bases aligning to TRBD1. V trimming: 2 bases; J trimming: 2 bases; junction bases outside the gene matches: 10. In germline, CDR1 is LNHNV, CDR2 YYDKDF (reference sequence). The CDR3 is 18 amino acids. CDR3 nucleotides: TGTGCCACCAGCAGAAGGACAGGGGCTACCACCGGCAATCAGCCCCAGCATTTT. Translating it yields CATSRRTGATTGNQPQHF.

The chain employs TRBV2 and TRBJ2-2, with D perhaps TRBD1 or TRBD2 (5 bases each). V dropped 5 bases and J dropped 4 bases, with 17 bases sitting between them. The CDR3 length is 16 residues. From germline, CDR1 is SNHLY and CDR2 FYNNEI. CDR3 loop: CASSRRGRIGTGELFF. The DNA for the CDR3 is TGTGCCAGCAGTAGACGGGGCCGTATCGGCACCGGGGAGCTGTTTTTT.

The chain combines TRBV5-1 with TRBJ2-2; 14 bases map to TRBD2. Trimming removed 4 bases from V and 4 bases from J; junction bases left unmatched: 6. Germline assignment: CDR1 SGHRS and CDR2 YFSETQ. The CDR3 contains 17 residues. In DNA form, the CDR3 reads TGCGCCAGCAGCCGGGGACTAGCGGGGGTGAGCACCGGGGAGCTGTTTTTT. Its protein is CASSRGLAGVSTGELFF.

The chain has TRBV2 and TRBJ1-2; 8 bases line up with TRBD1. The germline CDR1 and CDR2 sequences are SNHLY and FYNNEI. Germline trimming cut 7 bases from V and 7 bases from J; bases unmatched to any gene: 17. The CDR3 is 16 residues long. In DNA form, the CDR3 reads TGTGCCAGCACCGAGCGGGTGACAGGGGTTAATCGTGGCTACACCTTC. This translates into CASTERVTGVNRGYTF.

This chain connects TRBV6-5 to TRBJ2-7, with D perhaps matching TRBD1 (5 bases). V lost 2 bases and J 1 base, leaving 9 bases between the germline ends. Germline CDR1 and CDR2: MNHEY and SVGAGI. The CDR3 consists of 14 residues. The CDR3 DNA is TGTGCCAGCAGTTACGCCCAGGGATCCTACGAGCAGTACTTC. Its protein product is CASSYAQGSYEQYF.